This TCR beta chain comes out of a study of beta chain features in type 1 diabetes (dated by TCRdb to between 2017 and 2018). In terms of the full investigation: Patients and healthy donors did not differ in mean age, gender distribution, total cell number or subset yield. In the study, TCRB repertoires of sorted circulating CD4+ T cell subsets from recently diagnosed type 1 diabetes patients were compared with those of matched healthy donors. A total of 100 million to 140 million sorted cells were examined across all samples, and the number of cells per subset was strongly correlated with RNA yield. Whereas all 30 or so donors provided naive and central memory subsets, regulatory and stem cell-like memory subsets were isolated from just 8 patients and about eight healthy donors.

The CDR1 and CDR2 encoded by the germline V gene are LGHNA and YSLEER. From its cysteine to its phenylalanine, the CDR3 spans 14 amino acids. Only CDR3 DNA is held: 42 bases, read in frame from base 1. The junction carries 6 bases between V and J, which are trimmed by 1 base and 0 bases respectively. What the study reported, not specific to this receptor: Patients with type 1 diabetes made fewer insertions and deleted more nucleotides at VDJ recombination sites, implying thymic rearrangement abnormalities. Shorter templates might be favored by PCR, yet because patient and control samples were amplified and corrected together, any such skew would affect both groups equally. A moderate but significant shortening of TCRB CDR3 length was observed in type 1 diabetes patients in all four CD4+ subsets. Sequencing cDNA rather than genomic DNA could over-represent highly expressing activated cells, although activation and CD3 levels did not differ between groups. Because small numbers of individuals were included in the HLA sub-analyses, any influence of HLA type on TCRB rearrangement was left unresolved. Naive, central memory and regulatory TCRB repertoires appeared to be more alike among patients than among healthy donors.

The High Capacity cDNA Reverse Transcription Kit was used to reverse transcribe all of the isolated RNA, meaning that expressed TCRB transcripts were what got sequenced. Deep immunoSEQ sequencing was applied to naive, central memory and regulatory T cell samples, giving an average of roughly 3.6 million total reads per sample. Sorted cells were lysed in RLT buffer and RNA was extracted with DNase-treated RNeasy Micro or Mini kits, depending on cell number. Each cell subset was processed separately to prevent cross-contamination, with patient and healthy donor samples processed together. Using the immunoSEQ multiplex PCR, TCRB sequences were amplified from cDNA into 87-bp fragments spanning the CDR3 region. Sequencing of the amplicons was done on the Illumina HiSeq platform. The study's own analysis went as follows. Synthetic template baselines were used to correct PCR bias computationally, reads within Hamming distance 2 were collapsed together, and singletons that could not be merged were discarded. Reads were aligned against IMGT so that V, D and J genes, CDR3 length and insertions or deletions at six rearrangement sites could be assigned. Clonotype counts were normalized to sorted cell number within each subset before computing true diversity and Gini coefficients with the tcR R package. The overlap coefficient, calculated on TCRB nucleotide sequences, was used to measure repertoire sharing. Out-of-frame TCRB sequences from naive cells were analyzed to stand in for the pre-selection repertoire. As stored in TCRdb, this immuneACCESS dataset retains in-frame rearrangements with V and J assigned. A fraction of the clones does not appear; measured against another copy, unresolved V genes explain less than half of the discrepancy, and the remainder lacks a known reason. Clone size and the V and J calls come from that table; the DNA yielded D and trimming. Across this sample there are about 360,000 clones, with 10% to 15% seen only once. The ten largest account for approximately 0.011% of the sample.

Each donor gave one peripheral blood draw, about 110 mL on average, collected into heparinised tubes. A BD FACSAria II and a panel including CD45RO, CCR7, CD25, CD127, CD95 and CD27 were used to sort naive, central memory, regulatory and stem cell-like memory CD4+ T cells. All sorted populations exceeded 95% purity. PBMCs were isolated right away by Lymphoprep density gradient centrifugation and were stained directly, without culture. So that batch effects would be minimized, each experiment stained and sorted samples in pairs, pairing one healthy donor with one patient. This clone came up a few times. Its antigen is unknown. The sample holds no much larger clone one base away, and base qualities are not on file.

This chain joins TRBV4-3 to TRBJ1-1, with the D gene not confidently named. Sequenced: naive CD4+ T cells from blood. This specimen's cell subset or site label, interpreted: true naive CD4+ T cells. The TCR was taken from a woman aged 18 to 35 with type 1 diabetes. The DNA is as follows: TGCGCCAGCAGCCAAGCCGGGGTGAACACTGAAGCTTTCTTT. Its protein is CASSQAGVNTEAFF.